This TCR beta chain was recorded in a study of Tregs in tolerant kidney transplant recipients. Study at large: CD4+CD25+CD127- cells came from approximately three-day belatacept mixed lymphocyte reactions, some with approximately five-day graft donor restimulation. Sorting used antibodies to exclude donor cells.

Worth noting for this clone: Antigen specificity is unknown.

This table comes from immunoSEQ multiplex PCR, and its TCRdb copy is limited to in-frame clones, with some not included. The sample lists approximately 30,000 clones, under 90% seen once, with around 2.3% in the top ten. Findings and caveats of the study: Validation in larger populations is needed because few patients were studied. Tregs expanded with activated donor B cells seemed most donor-specific.

Germline V gene data show CDR1 as KGHSH and CDR2 as LQKENI. Trimming took 3 bases from V and 1 from J; bases not matched to a gene: 5. This CDR3 region has 15 residues. This receptor was obtained from a human donor in good health. Sequenced material: Tregs from blood cultured with allogeneic cells. The J gene is TRBJ1-1, the V gene TRBV18; TRBD1 agrees at 7 bases. CDR3 amino acids: CASSPWTGENTEAFF. CDR3 sequence (DNA): TGTGCCAGCTCACCTTGGACAGGAGAGAACACTGAAGCTTTCTTT.